The source of this T cell receptor beta chain is a study of spatial heterogeneity in lung cancer. Germline V CDR1 and CDR2: SGHKS, YYEKEE (reference sequence). V was shortened by 4 bases and J by 0 bases, with 16 bases between the two germline ends. This CDR3 spans 16 amino acids. This sample's time point: sample taken at primary tumor resection. Whole RNA was taken from tumor, nontumor lung or frozen PBMC; it was then sequenced unsorted. From the 5' RACE reads, TCRdb called clonotypes with MiXCR, one entry per CDR3 protein. The sample consists of 9,000 to 13,000 distinct CDR3 sequences, approximately 25% of them appearing once.

The specimen comprised PBMCs, sampled at surgery. The clonotype comes from a female donor with early-stage non-small cell lung cancer. V gene TRBV5-5 combines with J gene TRBJ1-1; D is possibly TRBD1 (5 bases). CDR3 amino acids: CASSRVPGSMNTEAFF. The CDR3 DNA is TGTGCCAGCAGCCGCGTTCCAGGGAGCATGAACACTGAAGCTTTCTTT.